Listed here are 14 T cell receptor beta chains from one sample, sequenced in a study of blood T cell repertoires in COVID-19 (dated by TCRdb to the early 2020s). Receptors were amplified or captured by the immunoSEQ multiplex PCR assay. TCRdb carries this immuneACCESS record with in-frame sequences only. Its versions omit some clonotypes, under half of them owing to an unresolved V gene in the studies checked, with the rest unexplained. A total of tens of thousands of clones appear in this sample, around nine tenths of them only once. Around 1.9% of the sample is held by the ten biggest clonotypes. Sequencing was performed on peripheral blood. The origin of the receptors is a woman aged 60-75 years with acute or convalescent COVID-19.

The V and J genes are TRBV5-4 and TRBJ1-2, with TRBD1 matching 12 bases. V gave up 7 bases and J gave up 8 bases; unmatched junction bases: 15. Germline V gives CDR1 SGHNT, CDR2 YYREEE (reference sequence). The CDR3 has 16 amino acids. The CDR3 nucleotides read TGTGCCAGCGCCAGAGGGACAGGGGGCGAATCGAGCGGCTACACCTTC. This encodes CASARGTGGESSGYTF.

V and J are TRBV5-1 and TRBJ2-1, with 10 nucleotides matching TRBD2. After removal of 4 bases from V and 3 bases from J, the junction contained 13 bases not matched to a gene. This CDR3 is built from 18 residues. Germline V gene data show CDR1 as SGHRS and CDR2 as YFSETQ. This chain's CDR3 is CASSPGLAFESIYNEQFF. As DNA, the CDR3 is TGCGCCAGCAGCCCGGGACTAGCGTTTGAATCGATCTACAATGAGCAGTTCTTC.

The rearrangement links TRBV7-9 to TRBJ2-1; 8 positions agree with TRBD1. There are 14 residues in the CDR3. V trimming: 3 bases; J trimming: 9 bases; junction bases outside the gene matches: 7. Looked up from germline, CDR1 is SEHNR and CDR2 is FQNEAQ (reference sequence). CDR3 DNA sequence: TGTGCCAGCAGCTTTATCCAGGGGGCGGGTGAGCAGTTCTTC. This codes for CASSFIQGAGEQFF.

The chain uses TRBV30 and TRBJ1-1; perhaps TRBD1 as D (6 bases). The germline CDR1 and CDR2 sequences are GTSNPN and SVGIG (reference sequence). V lost 5 bases to trimming and J lost 4 bases, with 17 bases between them. This CDR3 region has 14 residues. The CDR3 protein is CAWCLKLGGTEAFF. The CDR3 region has the DNA TGTGCCTGGTGTCTTAAACTAGGGGGCACTGAAGCTTTCTTT.

This clone appeared a single time. The J gene is TRBJ1-6, the V gene TRBV19; D is possibly TRBD1 (5 bases). V shed 3 bases and J shed 9 bases, with 9 bases lying between them. The V gene's germline CDR1 is LNHDA and CDR2 SQIVND (reference sequence). The CDR3 contains 13 residues. The DNA of the CDR3 is TGTGCCAGTAGTATGGAGGGGTTTTCACCCCTCCACTTT. Translation gives CASSMEGFSPLHF.

This sequence joins TRBV3-1 (or the pseudogene TRBV3-2) and TRBJ2-7, with 8 nucleotides matching TRBD1. CDR1 and CDR2 from the germline V gene are LGHDT and YNNKEL (reference sequence). V lost 1 base to trimming and J lost 3 bases; unmatched junction nucleotides: 2. The CDR3 is 14 residues long. The CDR3 here is CASSQGTGYYEQYF. Written as DNA, the CDR3 is TGTGCCAGCAGCCAAGGGACAGGGTACTACGAGCAGTACTTC.

This clone has just one count. The chain joins TRBV7-8 to TRBJ2-7, with 8 nucleotides matching TRBD1. The germline gives CDR1 SGHVS, CDR2 FQNEAQ. CDR3 length: 14 amino acids. V was clipped by 7 bases and J by 1 base; unmatched bases: 6. The CDR3 DNA sequence: TGTGCCAGCAAGGGACAGGTCACATCCTACGAGCAGTACTTC. Encoded protein: CASKGQVTSYEQYF. The full variable domain, completed using reference TRBV7-8 and TRBJ2-7, is GAGVSQSPRYKVAKRGQDVALRCDPISGHVSLFWYQQALGQGPEFLTYFQNEAQLDKSGLPSDRFFAERPEGSVSTLKIQRTQQEDSAVYLCASKGQVTSYEQYFGPGTRLTVT.

The J gene is TRBJ1-5, the V gene TRBV15; 8 positions agree with TRBD1. The CDR3 loop spans 15 amino acids. With 2 bases clipped from V and 2 bases from J, the junction kept 2 bases outside the gene matches. Germline CDR1 is LNHNV and CDR2 is YYDKDF (reference sequence). CDR3 region: CATSRNRGGNQPQHF. Written as DNA, the CDR3 is TGTGCCACCAGCAGAAACAGGGGGGGCAATCAGCCCCAGCATTTT.

The J gene is TRBJ1-5, the V gene TRBV28; 7 nucleotides align to TRBD1. The CDR3 contains 13 residues. Germline CDR1 reads MDHEN; CDR2 reads SYDVKM. Germline trimming cut 6 bases from V and 3 bases from J; bases unmatched to any gene: 2. CDR3 loop: CASRGGFNQPQHF. The CDR3 DNA follows: TGTGCCAGCAGAGGGGGCTTCAATCAGCCCCAGCATTTT.

J is TRBJ2-1 and V is TRBV7-6, with 9 positions matching TRBD2. The CDR3 sequence is 19 residues long. Unmatched junction bases numbered 18, after V lost 2 bases and J lost 7 bases. Per the germline V gene, CDR1 is SGHVS and CDR2 is FNYEAQ. CDR3 in amino acids: CASSLQAGGVATSLNEQFF. The CDR3 coding sequence is TGTGCCAGCAGCTTACAAGCGGGGGGCGTTGCCACCTCCTTGAATGAGCAGTTCTTC.

The J gene is TRBJ2-2, the V gene TRBV5-1, with D possibly matching TRBD2 (5 bases). The CDR3 has 14 residues. V was trimmed by 6 bases and J by 2 bases, leaving 11 bases between them. CDR1 and CDR2 from the germline V gene are SGHRS and YFSETQ. The chain's CDR3 is CASTGLINTGELFF. DNA of the CDR3: TGCGCCAGCACCGGACTGATAAACACCGGGGAGCTGTTTTTT.

This clone has more than one count but fewer than ten. V usage is TRBV19 and J usage is TRBJ2-7, with 8 positions matching TRBD2. J gave up 3 bases and V 3 bases, and 10 bases lay outside the gene matches. CDR1 LNHDA and CDR2 SQIVND come from the germline V gene (reference sequence). There are 16 residues in the CDR3. CDR3 protein: CASSIPVGSGSYEQYF. In DNA, the CDR3 is TGTGCCAGTAGTATCCCCGTAGGCAGCGGGAGCTACGAGCAGTACTTC. Full variable domain (remainder filled in from reference TRBV19 and TRBJ2-7): DGGITQSPKYLFRKEGQNVTLSCEQNLNHDAMYWYRQDPGQGLRLIYYSQIVNDFQKGDIAEGYSVSREKKESFPLTVTSAQKNPTAFYLCASSIPVGSGSYEQYFGPGTRLTVT.

Only one count was recorded for this clone. The genes are TRBV28 and TRBJ2-7; 8 nucleotides match TRBD2. Unmatched junction bases numbered 6, after V lost 5 bases and J lost 3 bases. The CDR3 extends over 14 amino acids. Germline lookup yields CDR1 MDHEN and CDR2 SYDVKM. CDR3 sequence (DNA): TGTGCCAGCAGTATACCGGGGGGGATCTACGAGCAGTACTTC. Protein: CASSIPGGIYEQYF.

V is TRBV28 and J is TRBJ1-4, with D possibly being TRBD1 (5 bases). CDR1 is MDHEN and CDR2 is SYDVKM in the germline V gene. This CDR3 is built from 12 residues. V was shortened by 4 bases and J by 10 bases, with 10 bases between the two germline ends. The CDR3 DNA follows: TGTGCCAGCAGTTACGGGGGGGGAAAACTGTTTTTT. Protein sequence: CASSYGGGKLFF.